The clone carrying this TCR beta chain was counted once. Its target is not known. The data were taken from a study of post-analysis software for immune sequencing data. Overall study findings and caveats: About 5 TRBV segments (TRBV5-6, TRBV5-1 and TRBV20-1 among them) occurred more frequently in patients than in controls.

The CDR3 has 16 residues. Germline CDR1 reads MNHEY; CDR2 reads SVGEGT. J lost 0 bases, V lost 2 bases, and 5 bases had no gene match. Included in the TCR beta cDNA libraries were unique molecular identifiers. A single record per CDR3 protein comes from TCRdb applying MiXCR to the PCR reads. This table holds roughly 800,000 distinct CDR3 sequences, just over 45% found once. Specimen: blood. The rearrangement uses TRBV6-2 or TRBV6-3 and TRBJ2-3; TRBD1 matches at 7 bases. The TCR originated in a girl aged 10 to 17 with multiple sclerosis. As DNA, the CDR3 is TGTGCCAGCAGTTACGACAGGGAAGGGAGCACAGATACGCAGTATTTT. Translating it yields CASSYDREGSTDTQYF.